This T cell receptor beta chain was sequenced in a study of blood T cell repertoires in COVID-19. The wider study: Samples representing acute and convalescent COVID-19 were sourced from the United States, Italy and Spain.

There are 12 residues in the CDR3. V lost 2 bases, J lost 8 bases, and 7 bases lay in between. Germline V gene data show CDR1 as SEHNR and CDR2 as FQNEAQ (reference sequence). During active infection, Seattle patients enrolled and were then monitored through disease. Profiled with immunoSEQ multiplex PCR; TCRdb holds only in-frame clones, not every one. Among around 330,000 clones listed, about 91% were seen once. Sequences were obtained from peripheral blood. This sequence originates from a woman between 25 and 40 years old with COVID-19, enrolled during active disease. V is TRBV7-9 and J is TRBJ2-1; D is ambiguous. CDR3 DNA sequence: TGTGCCAGCAGCTTAACACGGGATGAGCAGTTCTTC. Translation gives CASSLTRDEQFF.